The 13 T cell receptor beta chains in this list originate from one sample, sequenced in a study of blood T cell dynamics during melanoma immunotherapy. Indicated time point: week 3, after first cycle of checkpoint inhibitor. The assay was immunoSEQ multiplex PCR, and TCRdb's table has in-frame clones only and misses some. The sample shows around 12,000 clones, approximately 84% of them seen only once. Sequenced here: blood, sampled from a patient treated with checkpoint blockade. Receptor source: a human donor with melanoma.

The V and J genes are TRBV7-2 and TRBJ2-7; 7 nucleotides align to TRBD1. Germline V gives CDR1 SGHTA, CDR2 FQGNSA. The CDR3 runs 16 residues. Trimming removed 2 bases from V and 2 bases from J; junction bases left unmatched: 9. CDR3 nucleotides: TGTGCCAGCAGCTTATCCGGGACAGAACTCACCTACGAGCAGTACTTC. Its translation: CASSLSGTELTYEQYF.

This sequence joins TRBV14 and TRBJ2-3; D call uncertain. Trimming took off 1 base at V and 2 bases at J, with 13 bases between the two ends. In germline, CDR1 is SGHDN, CDR2 FVKESK. The CDR3 contains 16 residues. CDR3 amino acids: CASSQGKGNPTDTQYF. CDR3 sequence (DNA): TGTGCCAGCAGCCAAGGTAAAGGAAATCCCACAGATACGCAGTATTTT.

CDR3 DNA: TGTGCCAGCTCCCCGGGACCCCTGGACACTGAAGCTTTCTTT. Encoded protein: CASSPGPLDTEAFF. The chain combines TRBV18 with TRBJ1-1; D is possibly TRBD1 (5 bases). There are 14 residues in the CDR3. V lost 6 bases and J 3 bases, leaving 14 bases between the germline ends. The germline V gene has CDR1 KGHSH and CDR2 LQKENI. The full variable domain, its missing parts supplied by reference TRBV18 and TRBJ1-1, is NAGVMQNPRHLVRRRGQEARLRCSPMKGHSHVYWYRQLPEEGLKFMVYLQKENIIDESGMPKERFSAEFPKEGPSILRIQQVVRGDSAAYFCASSPGPLDTEAFFGQGTRLTVV.

The chain joins TRBV2 to TRBJ2-3, with 12 positions matching TRBD2. The CDR3 has 16 amino acids. CDR1 SNHLY and CDR2 FYNNEI come from the germline V gene. With 6 bases clipped from V and 0 bases from J, the junction kept 4 bases outside the gene matches. The CDR3 DNA follows: TGTGCCAGCAGGCCTAGCGGGGGGGCTAGCACAGATACGCAGTATTTT. This translates into CASRPSGGASTDTQYF.

The sample holds one count of this clone. The V gene is TRBV7-2, the J gene TRBJ1-5; TRBD1 aligns across 7 bases. V lost 5 bases to trimming and J lost 3 bases; unmatched junction nucleotides: 13. Germline assignment: CDR1 SGHTA and CDR2 FQGNSA. CDR3 length equals 17 residues. CDR3: CASSPRGGKAYNQPQHF. CDR3 sequence (DNA): TGTGCCAGCAGCCCCAGGGGGGGAAAGGCCTACAATCAGCCCCAGCATTTT.

This sequence joins TRBV7-3 and TRBJ2-1, with D uncertain. The germline V gene has CDR1 SGHTA and CDR2 FQGTGA. Deletions cut 8 bases from V and 5 bases from J, with 16 bases between. This CDR3 is 14 amino acids long. This chain's CDR3 is CASSAIGRNNEQFF. The CDR3 region has the DNA TGTGCCAGCTCCGCCATCGGACGGAACAATGAGCAGTTCTTC.

CDR3 sequence (DNA): TGTGCCAGCAGCGTAGCTAATAGCGCCAACACCGGGGAGCTGTTTTTT. Its translation: CASSVANSANTGELFF. The chain links TRBV9 to TRBJ2-2, with a weak D call TRBD2 (5 bases). Germline CDR1 and CDR2: SGDLS and YYNGEE. The CDR3 extends over 16 amino acids. Trimming left V 0 bases short and J 2 bases short, with 11 bases between.

V is TRBV19 and J is TRBJ1-3, with TRBD1 matching over 7 bases. CDR1 and CDR2 (germline): LNHDA, SQIVND (reference sequence). The V segment lost 2 bases and the J segment 0 bases; nucleotides outside the gene matches: 4. This CDR3 is 16 amino acids long. The CDR3 protein is CASSIPGQHSGNTIYF. CDR3 in DNA: TGTGCCAGTAGTATACCGGGACAGCACTCTGGAAACACCATATATTTT. Together with reference TRBV19 and TRBJ1-3, the CDR3 gives the full variable domain: DGGITQSPKYLFRKEGQNVTLSCEQNLNHDAMYWYRQDPGQGLRLIYYSQIVNDFQKGDIAEGYSVSREKKESFPLTVTSAQKNPTAFYLCASSIPGQHSGNTIYFGEGSWLTVV.

The rearrangement joins TRBV6-6 to TRBJ2-7, with TRBD1 identical over 9 bases. Germline-derived CDR1 and CDR2 are MNHNY and SVGAGI (reference sequence). This CDR3 region has 16 residues. V lost 4 bases to trimming and J lost 5 bases; unmatched junction nucleotides: 12. CDR3 sequence reads: CASSSHTGTGLNEQYF. CDR3 nucleotides: TGTGCCAGCAGTTCCCACACCGGGACAGGGTTAAACGAGCAGTACTTC.

This clone was seen a few times. The chain links TRBV27 to TRBJ1-1; D is uncertain. This CDR3 comprises 13 residues. The germline CDR1 and CDR2 sequences are MNHEY and SMNVEV (reference sequence). The V and J ends lost 4 bases and 1 base respectively, with 7 bases between them. CDR3 in DNA: TGTGCCAGCAGTTGGCGGGGGAACACTGAAGCTTTCTTT. This gives the protein CASSWRGNTEAFF.

The genes are TRBV19 and TRBJ1-1; D is undetermined. The V end lost 6 bases, the J end lost 4 bases, and 12 bases lay between the germline ends. Germline CDR1 LNHDA, CDR2 SQIVND (reference sequence). This CDR3 has 13 amino acids. CDR3 in amino acids: CASRTSSGTEAFF. CDR3 nucleotides: TGTGCCAGTAGGACAAGTTCAGGCACTGAAGCTTTCTTT.

This chain connects TRBV6-5 to TRBJ1-2; 10 positions match TRBD1. This CDR3 region has 14 residues. The V segment lost 8 bases and the J segment 9 bases; nucleotides outside the gene matches: 12. CDR1 and CDR2 (germline): MNHEY, SVGAGI. CDR3 amino acids: CASCRRDRGGSYTF. As DNA, the CDR3 is TGTGCCAGCTGCAGAAGGGACAGGGGAGGAAGCTACACCTTC.

This rearrangement joins TRBV7-2 to TRBJ2-5, with D tentatively TRBD2 (5 bases). Per the germline V gene, CDR1 is SGHTA and CDR2 is FQGNSA. This CDR3 has 13 amino acids. The V end lost 2 bases, the J end lost 2 bases, and 6 bases lay between the germline ends. CDR3 sequence reads: CASSLLAQETQYF. Here the CDR3 DNA reads TGTGCCAGCAGCTTACTAGCTCAAGAGACCCAGTACTTC.